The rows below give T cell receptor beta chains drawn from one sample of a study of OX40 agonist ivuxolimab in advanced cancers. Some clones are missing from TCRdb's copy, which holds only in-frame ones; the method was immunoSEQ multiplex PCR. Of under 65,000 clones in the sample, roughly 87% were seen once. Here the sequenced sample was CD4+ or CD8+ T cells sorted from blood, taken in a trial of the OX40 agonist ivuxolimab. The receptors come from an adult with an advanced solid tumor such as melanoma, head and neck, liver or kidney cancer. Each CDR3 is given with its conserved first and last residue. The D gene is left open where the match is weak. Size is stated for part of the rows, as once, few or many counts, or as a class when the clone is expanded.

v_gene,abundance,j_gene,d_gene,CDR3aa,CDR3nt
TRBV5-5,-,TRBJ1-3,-,CASSLAGWGNSGNTIYF,TGTGCCAGCAGCTTGGCCGGCTGGGGCAACTCTGGAAACACCATATATTTT
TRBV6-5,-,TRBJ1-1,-,CASSRDFEAFF,TGTGCCAGCAGTCGTGACTTTGAAGCTTTCTTT
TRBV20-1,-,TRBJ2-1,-,CSVGEHEQFF,TGCAGTGTTGGGGAACATGAGCAGTTCTTC
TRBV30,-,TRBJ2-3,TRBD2,CAWSEGRIPGGDTQYF,TGTGCCTGGAGTGAAGGACGCATACCGGGGGGTGATACGCAGTATTTT
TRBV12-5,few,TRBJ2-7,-,CASGLVRRGAYEQYF,TGTGCTAGTGGTTTGGTACGAAGGGGGGCCTACGAGCAGTACTTC
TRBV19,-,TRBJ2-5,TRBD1,CASSPTGTAAQETQYF,TGTGCCAGTAGTCCCACAGGGACAGCGGCACAAGAGACCCAGTACTTC
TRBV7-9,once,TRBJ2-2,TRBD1,CASSRDRVIGELFF,TGTGCCAGCAGCAGGGACAGGGTGATCGGGGAGCTGTTTTTT
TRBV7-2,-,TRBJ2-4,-,CASSLDSRWAKNIQYF,TGTGCCAGCAGCCTGGACAGCCGGTGGGCCAAAAACATTCAGTACTTC
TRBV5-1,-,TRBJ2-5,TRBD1,CASSLADREQETQYF,TGCGCCAGCAGCTTGGCCGACAGGGAGCAGGAGACCCAGTACTTC
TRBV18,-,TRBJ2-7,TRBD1,CASSLLPRDRGYEQYF,TGTGCCAGCTCACTTTTACCCCGGGACAGGGGCTACGAGCAGTACTTC
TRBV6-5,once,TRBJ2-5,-,CASNSEIRQETQYF,TGTGCCAGCAACTCGGAAATCAGGCAAGAGACCCAGTACTTC
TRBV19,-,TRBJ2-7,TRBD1,CASSITGTVSYEQYF,TGTGCCAGTAGTATAACCGGGACAGTTTCCTACGAGCAGTACTTC
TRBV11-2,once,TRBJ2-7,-,CASSLVKGIYEQYF,TGTGCCAGCAGCTTAGTGAAGGGTATCTACGAGCAGTACTTC
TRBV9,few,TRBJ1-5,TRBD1,CASSTSGGRQPQHF,TGTGCCAGCAGCACCTCAGGGGGCAGGCAGCCCCAGCATTTT
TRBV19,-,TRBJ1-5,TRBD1,CASRDRGNNQPQHF,TGTGCCAGTAGAGACAGGGGCAATAACCAGCCCCAGCATTTT
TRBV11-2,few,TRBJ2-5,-,CASSLGVTTQETQYF,TGTGCCAGCAGCTTAGGGGTGACGACGCAAGAGACCCAGTACTTC